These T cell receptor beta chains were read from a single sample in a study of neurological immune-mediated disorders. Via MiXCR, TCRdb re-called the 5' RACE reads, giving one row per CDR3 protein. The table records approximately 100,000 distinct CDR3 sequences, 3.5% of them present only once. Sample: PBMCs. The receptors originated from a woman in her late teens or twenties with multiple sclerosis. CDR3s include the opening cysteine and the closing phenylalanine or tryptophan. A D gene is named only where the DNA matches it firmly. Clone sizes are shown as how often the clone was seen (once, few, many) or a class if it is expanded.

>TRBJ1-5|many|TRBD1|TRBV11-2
CASSLDRQGPNQPQHF
TGTGCCAGCAGCTTAGACCGACAGGGCCCTAATCAGCCCCAGCATTTT
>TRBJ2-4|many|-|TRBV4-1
CASSQEFTGARNIQYF
TGCGCCAGCAGCCAAGAATTCACGGGGGCCCGGAACATTCAGTACTTC
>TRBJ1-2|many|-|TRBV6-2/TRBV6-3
CASRGAGTSDYTF
TGTGCCAGCCGAGGGGCAGGCACCAGCGACTACACCTTC
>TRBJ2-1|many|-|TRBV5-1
CASSRGTDNYNEQFF
TGCGCCAGCAGCCGGGGGACGGATAACTACAATGAGCAGTTCTTC
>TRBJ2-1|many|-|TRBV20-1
CSAFPLGSYNEQFF
TGCAGTGCTTTCCCTCTAGGGTCCTACAATGAGCAGTTCTTC
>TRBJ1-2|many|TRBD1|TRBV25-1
CASSVGTGTYGYTF
TGTGCCAGCAGTGTCGGGACAGGGACCTATGGCTACACCTTC
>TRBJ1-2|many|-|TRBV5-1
CASSLVGANYGYTF
TGCGCCAGCAGCCTTGTCGGGGCTAACTATGGCTACACCTTC
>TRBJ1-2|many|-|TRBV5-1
CASSPAGGPGYTF
TGCGCCAGCTCACCTGCCGGGGGCCCTGGCTACACCTTC
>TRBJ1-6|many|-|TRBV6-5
CASRTGSYNSPLHF
TGTGCCAGCAGGACAGGCTCCTATAATTCACCCCTCCACTTT
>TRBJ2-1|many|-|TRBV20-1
CSARWALGNEQFF
TGCAGTGCTAGATGGGCCCTGGGGAATGAGCAGTTCTTC
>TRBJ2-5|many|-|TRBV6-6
CASSQPPGAAQYF
TGTGCCAGCAGCCAGCCCCCAGGAGCAGCCCAGTACTTC